Presented here are 25 T cell receptor beta chains from one specimen sequenced in a study of early T cells in non-severe SARS-CoV-2 infection. TCRdb independently ran MiXCR on the 5' RACE reads; one entry per CDR3 protein. The sample has tens of thousands of distinct CDR3 sequences, roughly 10% seen once; the top ten hold about 9.4%. The source material was whole blood. The receptors were sampled from an adult who was a healthcare worker with PCR-confirmed SARS-CoV-2 infection or an uninfected control (not recorded which).

The V call is TRBV20-1, the J call TRBJ2-3; D possibly corresponds to TRBD2 (6 bases). The V gene lost 7 bases and the J gene lost 2 bases, with 10 bases spanning the gap. The CDR3 covers 12 residues. CDR1 DFQATT and CDR2 SNEGSKA come from the germline V gene (reference sequence). In nucleotides, the CDR3 is TGCAGTGTTGCGGGATACACAGATACGCAGTATTTT. Encoded protein: CSVAGYTDTQYF.

This clonotype has ten or more counts. The V and J genes are TRBV19 and TRBJ2-1, with D perhaps matching TRBD2 (6 bases). Looked up from germline, CDR1 is LNHDA and CDR2 is SQIVND (reference sequence). V lost 3 bases and J lost 5, with 8 bases in between. CDR3 length: 13 amino acids. The CDR3, as DNA: TGTGCCAGTAGTATTCGACTAGACAATGAGCAGTTCTTC. Translating gives CASSIRLDNEQFF.

Details on this clonotype: A much larger clone differs by one base, so this may be a read error. The gene calls are TRBV29-1 and TRBJ1-1; a weak D match, TRBD1 (5 bases). The CDR3 consists of 13 residues. V dropped 7 bases and J dropped 1 base, with 13 bases sitting between them. CDR1 SQVTM and CDR2 ANQGSEA come from the germline V gene. This CDR3 reads CSAAKGTNTEAFF. CDR3 in DNA: TGCAGCGCTGCAAAGGGGACGAACACTGAAGCTTTCTTT. The full variable domain, with the rest looked up from reference TRBV29-1 and TRBJ1-1, is SAVISQKPSRDICQRGTSLTIQCQVDSQVTMMFWYRQQPGQSLTLIATANQGSEATYESGFVIDKFPISRPNLTFSTLTVSNMSPEDSSIYLCSAAKGTNTEAFFGQGTRLTVV.

This clonotype came up a few times. The rearrangement uses TRBV27 and TRBJ2-1, with unresolved D. Germline-derived CDR1 and CDR2 are MNHEY and SMNVEV (reference sequence). The CDR3 is 11 residues long. Trimming left V 8 bases short and J 5 bases short, with 7 bases between. CDR3: CASWSNNEQFF. CDR3 DNA sequence: TGTGCCAGCTGGTCTAACAATGAGCAGTTCTTC.

This clonotype was recorded many times. The chain has TRBV27 and TRBJ2-7; 7 nucleotides align to TRBD1. With 2 bases clipped from V and 4 bases from J, the junction kept 5 bases outside the gene matches. There are 14 residues in the CDR3. Germline lookup yields CDR1 MNHEY and CDR2 SMNVEV (reference sequence). The chain's CDR3 is CASSLVGTEYEQYF. The DNA of the CDR3 is TGTGCCAGCAGTTTAGTTGGGACAGAGTACGAGCAGTACTTC.

At least ten counts were recorded for this clonotype. The chain has TRBV7-2 and TRBJ1-5, with 7 nucleotides matching TRBD1. Per germline, CDR1 SGHTA and CDR2 FQGNSA. CDR3 length: 13 residues. J was trimmed by 9 bases and V by 5 bases; bases with no gene match: 7. Here the CDR3 reads CASSQGGMPPQHF. The CDR3 nucleotides are TGTGCCAGCAGCCAAGGGGGCATGCCGCCCCAGCATTTT. Filled out from reference TRBV7-2 and TRBJ1-5, the complete variable domain reads GAGVSQSPSNKVTEKGKDVELRCDPISGHTALYWYRQSLGQGLEFLIYFQGNSAPDKSGLPSDRFSAERTGGSVSTLTIQRTQQEDSAVYLCASSQGGMPPQHFGDGTRLSIL.

To note about this clonotype: This sequence may be a read error, since a much larger clone differs from it by one base. The gene calls are TRBV7-2 and TRBJ2-7; 12 nucleotides match TRBD2. There are 16 residues in the CDR3. J gave up 5 bases and V 7 bases, and 12 bases lay outside the gene matches. Germline values: CDR1 SGHTA, CDR2 FQGNSA. The CDR3 DNA sequence: TGTGCCAGCAAAGGGACTAGCGGGTTGCTAACCGACGAGCAGTACTTC. Amino acids: CASKGTSGLLTDEQYF.

At least ten counts were recorded for this clonotype. The chain carries TRBV29-1 and TRBJ2-1; 9 bases line up with TRBD1. The CDR3 runs to 12 residues. Germline CDR1 and CDR2: SQVTM and ANQGSEA. Losses at the gene ends were 4 bases for V and 9 bases for J; bases not matched to a gene: 4. CDR3 amino acids: CSVAGQGTEQFF. The CDR3 DNA reads TGCAGCGTTGCCGGACAGGGGACTGAGCAGTTCTTC.

This clonotype was recorded many times. The V gene is TRBV6-5, the J gene TRBJ2-1, with 8 bases identical to TRBD1. The CDR3 runs 14 residues. The J segment lost 3 bases and the V segment lost 7 bases, leaving 5 bases of the junction unmatched. Germline loops: CDR1 MNHEY, CDR2 SVGAGI. As DNA, the CDR3 is TGTGCCAGCACCCAGGGGGCTTTCTACAATGAGCAGTTCTTC. Its protein is CASTQGAFYNEQFF.

The rearrangement uses TRBV11-2 and TRBJ2-7; D ambiguous. The V and J ends lost 5 bases and 5 bases respectively, with 10 bases between them. Germline V gene lookup returns CDR1 SGHAT and CDR2 FQNNGV. The CDR3 spans 12 residues. CDR3 coding DNA: TGTGCCAGCAGCCGCCCTGACCACGAGCAGTACTTC. Its protein is CASSRPDHEQYF.

This clonotype was observed a handful of times. This chain joins TRBV5-4 and TRBJ2-3; 15 bases are a match to TRBD2. Germline V lookup: CDR1 SGHNT, CDR2 YYREEE (reference sequence). The V segment lost 4 bases and the J segment 6 bases; nucleotides outside the gene matches: 6. The CDR3 extends over 16 amino acids. The CDR3 region is CASSAGLAGGRDTQYF. In nucleotides, the CDR3 is TGTGCCAGCAGCGCCGGACTAGCGGGAGGGCGCGATACGCAGTATTTT. The whole variable domain, remainder taken from reference TRBV5-4 and TRBJ2-3, is ETGVTQSPTHLIKTRGQQVTLRCSSQSGHNTVSWYQQALGQGPQFIFQYYREEENGRGNFPPRFSGLQFPNYSSELNVNALELDDSALYLCASSAGLAGGRDTQYFGPGTRLTVL.

There are a few counts of this clonotype. The chain is built from TRBV7-9 and TRBJ1-2; D might be TRBD1 (6 bases). From germline, CDR1 is SEHNR and CDR2 FQNEAQ (reference sequence). The CDR3 consists of 13 residues. With 4 bases removed from V and 4 bases from J, the gap between germline ends came to 10 bases. The CDR3 DNA follows: TGTGCCAGCAGCTGGGGGCAAAGCTATGGCTACACCTTC. Translating it yields CASSWGQSYGYTF.

This clonotype has more than one count but fewer than ten. V and J are TRBV5-1 and TRBJ2-2, with D uncertain. CDR1 and CDR2 (germline): SGHRS, YFSETQ. The CDR3 is 16 amino acids. Trimming took 0 bases from V and 7 from J, leaving 16 bases between them. CDR3 bases: TGCGCCAGCAGCTTGGATGGCGCTAATGGGTTCGGGGAGCTGTTTTTT. It is translated as CASSLDGANGFGELFF.

This clonotype was observed many times. This chain connects TRBV4-2 to TRBJ1-1, with a weak D call TRBD1 (6 bases). V lost 0 bases and J 1 base, leaving 12 bases between the germline ends. This CDR3 is built from 16 residues. Germline V CDR1 and CDR2: LGHNA, YNFKEQ. The CDR3 DNA is TGTGCCAGCAGCCAAGATCGCAACAGGGAGAACACTGAAGCTTTCTTT. Translating it yields CASSQDRNRENTEAFF.

This clonotype occurred many times. The CDR3 reads CSAISDGLRINQPQHF. Here the CDR3 DNA reads TGCAGTGCCATTTCGGACGGCCTCCGGATCAATCAGCCCCAGCATTTT. The rearrangement links TRBV20-1 to TRBJ1-5; no firm D call. Germline V gene data show CDR1 as DFQATT and CDR2 as SNEGSKA (reference sequence). This CDR3 comprises 16 residues. Between the trimmed V and J ends, which lost 6 bases and 3 bases, there was a span of 21 bases.

This clonotype was recorded many times. The V gene is TRBV6-4, the J gene TRBJ2-2; the D is unclear. V lost 8 bases to trimming and J lost 3 bases, with 10 bases between them. The CDR3 runs to 13 residues. Germline-derived CDR1 and CDR2 are MRHNA and SNTAGT. The CDR3 DNA follows: TGTGCCAGCCATGATGCGCACACCGGGGAGCTGTTTTTT. It codes for CASHDAHTGELFF.

The V call is TRBV6-6, the J call TRBJ2-3, with 9 bases matching TRBD1. Germline trimming cut 0 bases from V and 3 bases from J; bases unmatched to any gene: 1. Germline values: CDR1 MNHNY, CDR2 SVGAGI (reference sequence). This CDR3 region has 15 residues. CDR3 nucleotide sequence: TGTGCCAGCAGTTACTCGGGACAGGGAACAGATACGCAGTATTTT. Amino acids: CASSYSGQGTDTQYF.

This chain links TRBV20-1 with TRBJ2-7; the match to TRBD2 covers 7 bases. Germline loops: CDR1 DFQATT, CDR2 SNEGSKA (reference sequence). The CDR3 is made up of 13 amino acids. V was pared by 6 bases and J by 4 bases, with 9 bases of the junction left unmatched. The DNA of the CDR3 is TGCAGTGCCGCCCCTAGCGGCTTATACGAGCAGTACTTC. Residues: CSAAPSGLYEQYF.

There are a few counts of this clonotype. The chain uses TRBV24-1 and TRBJ2-7; D uncertain. This CDR3 comprises 13 residues. The germline CDR1 and CDR2 sequences are KGHDR and SFDVKD. Trimming took 4 bases from V and 6 from J, leaving 12 bases between them. The CDR3 nucleotides are TGTGCCACCAGTGACCGTAGTCTCGGCGAGCAGTACTTC. It codes for CATSDRSLGEQYF.

This clonotype has a count of ten or more. The J gene is TRBJ2-7, the V gene TRBV30; D gene unclear. With 4 bases removed from V and 2 bases from J, the gap between germline ends came to 6 bases. Germline CDR1 GTSNPN, CDR2 SVGIG (reference sequence). This CDR3 is built from 11 residues. The CDR3 region has the DNA TGTGCCTGGACTCGTACCTACGAGCAGTACTTC. Its protein product is CAWTRTYEQYF.

At least ten counts were recorded for this clonotype. The chain joins TRBV7-9 to TRBJ1-1; 7 positions match TRBD1. This CDR3 comprises 16 residues. V shed 5 bases, J shed 0 bases, and the junction held 9 bases outside the gene matches. CDR1 and CDR2 from the germline V gene are SEHNR and FQNEAQ (reference sequence). The CDR3 loop is CASSGDSLFMNTEAFF. The DNA for the CDR3 is TGTGCCAGCAGCGGGGACAGTCTCTTCATGAACACTGAAGCTTTCTTT.

This clonotype was recorded many times. The chain carries TRBV11-1 and TRBJ2-1, with D possibly TRBD2 on 8 matching bases. V was cut by 4 bases and J by 10 bases, with 20 bases left in between. This CDR3 is 15 amino acids long. The germline CDR1 and CDR2 sequences are SGHAT and FQDESV (reference sequence). The CDR3 DNA follows: TGTGCCAGCAGCTCAGGGGGACTAGTGGACGACGAGCAGTTCTTC. This sequence encodes CASSSGGLVDDEQFF.

This clonotype was counted between two and nine times. The chain combines TRBV11-2 with TRBJ1-3; D is unclear. Trimming pared 0 bases from V and 2 bases from J, leaving 11 bases between. Looked up from germline, CDR1 is SGHAT and CDR2 is FQNNGV. This CDR3 is built from 16 residues. CDR3 sequence reads: CASSLDEWVAGNTIYF. DNA of the CDR3: TGTGCCAGCAGCTTAGATGAATGGGTTGCTGGAAACACCATATATTTT.

This clonotype was observed many times. The V gene is TRBV23-1, the J gene TRBJ2-7; the D gene is possibly TRBD2 (6 bases). TRBV23-1 is known as an ORF, though its function is uncertain. This CDR3 is 16 amino acids long. Trimming removed 0 bases from V and 7 bases from J, with 19 bases in between. The CDR3 nucleotides read TGCGCCAGCAGTCAATCGGCGGGGTCTTGTTTGATGGAGCAGTACTTC. It translates to CASSQSAGSCLMEQYF.

The chain is built from TRBV5-4 and TRBJ2-1; tentative D call: TRBD1 (5 bases). This CDR3 contains 16 residues. Per the germline V gene, CDR1 is SGHNT and CDR2 is YYREEE (reference sequence). Trimming left V 7 bases short and J 5 bases short, with 22 bases between. The DNA for the CDR3 is TGTGCCAGCGTCGACCAGGGCGTCAGAGCAAACAATGAGCAGTTCTTC. Translating gives CASVDQGVRANNEQFF.